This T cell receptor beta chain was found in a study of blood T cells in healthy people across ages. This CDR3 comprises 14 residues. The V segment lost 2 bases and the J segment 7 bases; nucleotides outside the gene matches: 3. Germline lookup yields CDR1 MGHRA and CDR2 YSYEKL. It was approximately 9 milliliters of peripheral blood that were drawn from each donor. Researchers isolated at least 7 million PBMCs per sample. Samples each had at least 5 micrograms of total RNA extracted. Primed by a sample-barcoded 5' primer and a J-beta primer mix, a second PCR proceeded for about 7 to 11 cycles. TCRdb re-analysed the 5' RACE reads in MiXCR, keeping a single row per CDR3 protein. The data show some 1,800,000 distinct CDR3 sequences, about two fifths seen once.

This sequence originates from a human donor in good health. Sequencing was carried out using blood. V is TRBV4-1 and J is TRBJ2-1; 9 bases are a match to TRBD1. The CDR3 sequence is CASSQIQGANEQFF. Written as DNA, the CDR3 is TGCGCCAGCAGCCAAATACAGGGGGCGAATGAGCAGTTCTTC.